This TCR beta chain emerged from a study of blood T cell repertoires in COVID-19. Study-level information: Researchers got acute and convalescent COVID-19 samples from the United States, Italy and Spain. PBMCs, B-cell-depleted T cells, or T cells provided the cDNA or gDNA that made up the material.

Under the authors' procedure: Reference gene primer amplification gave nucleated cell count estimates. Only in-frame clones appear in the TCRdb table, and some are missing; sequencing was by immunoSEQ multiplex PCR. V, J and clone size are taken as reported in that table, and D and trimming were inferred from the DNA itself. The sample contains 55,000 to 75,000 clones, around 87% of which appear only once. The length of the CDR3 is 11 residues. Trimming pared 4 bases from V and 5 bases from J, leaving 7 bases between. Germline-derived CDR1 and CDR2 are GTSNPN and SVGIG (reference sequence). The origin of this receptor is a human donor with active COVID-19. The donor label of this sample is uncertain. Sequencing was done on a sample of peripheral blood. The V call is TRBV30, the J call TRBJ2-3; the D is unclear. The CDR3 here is CAWTFVDTQYF. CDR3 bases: TGTGCCTGGACGTTTGTAGATACGCAGTATTTT.